The 30 T cell receptor beta chains below were found in one sample sequenced in a study of somatic mutations in cytotoxic T cells in rheumatoid arthritis. Libraries were prepared by immunoSEQ multiplex PCR; TCRdb keeps only in-frame clonotypes and omits some of them. Found here are approximately 12,000 clones, about 80% of them singletons; the top ten hold 14%. Sequences were obtained from CD8+ T cells sorted from blood. The receptor source for this set is a man aged 45 to 65 in good health.

V is TRBV6-1 and J is TRBJ1-1; D not certain. CDR1 and CDR2 from the germline V gene are MNHNS and SASEGT. The ends were cut back, 3 bases at V and 7 bases at J, with 15 bases in the middle. This CDR3 comprises 14 residues. The DNA for the CDR3 is TGTGCCAGCAGTGACCTCGGAATACGGGGTGAAGCTTTCTTT. It is translated as CASSDLGIRGEAFF.

The chain combines TRBV28 with TRBJ1-3; unclear D gene. The CDR3 loop spans 13 amino acids. Germline V gene lookup returns CDR1 MDHEN and CDR2 SYDVKM. Trimming took off 3 bases at V and 1 base at J, with 4 bases between the two ends. The CDR3 loop is CASSFGSGNTIYF. The CDR3 DNA sequence: TGTGCCAGCAGTTTTGGTTCTGGAAACACCATATATTTT.

V and J are TRBV19 and TRBJ2-7; 12 positions agree with TRBD2. The length of the CDR3 is 14 residues. With 3 bases clipped from V and 6 bases from J, the junction kept 3 bases outside the gene matches. Germline CDR1 LNHDA, CDR2 SQIVND (reference sequence). CDR3 in DNA: TGTGCCAGTAGTATTACTAGCGGGAGGAGCGAGCAGTACTTC. Amino acid sequence: CASSITSGRSEQYF.

Only one count was recorded for this clone. The V gene is TRBV4-1, the J gene TRBJ1-4; perhaps TRBD1 as D (5 bases). CDR1 is MGHRA and CDR2 is YSYEKL in the germline V gene. The CDR3 is 15 amino acids. Trimming shortened V by 3 bases and J by 5 bases, and 13 bases separated the two germline ends. CDR3 loop: CASSQVGGFNEKLFF. Written as DNA, the CDR3 is TGCGCCAGCAGCCAGGTGGGGGGATTCAATGAAAAACTGTTTTTT.

This clone was found a few times. The chain has TRBV4-2 and TRBJ1-2, with a weak D call TRBD1 (5 bases). CDR1 is LGHNA, CDR2 YNFKEQ, per germline. V lost 3 bases and J lost 5, with 22 bases in between. The CDR3 length is 17 residues. This CDR3 is CASSQGSTGPRGYGYTF. The CDR3 nucleotides read TGTGCCAGCAGCCAGGGCTCCACAGGACCCCGCGGGTATGGCTACACCTTC.

This clone was counted only a few times. V gene TRBV6-5 combines with J gene TRBJ2-7; D is unresolved. V was clipped by 0 bases and J by 4 bases, with 7 bases between them. CDR1 MNHEY and CDR2 SVGAGI come from the germline V gene. This CDR3 is built from 13 residues. This CDR3 is CASSYSPQYEQYF. The CDR3 DNA sequence: TGTGCCAGCAGTTACTCCCCCCAGTACGAGCAGTACTTC.

This chain's CDR3 is CASSPQGKGGPDTQYF. DNA for the CDR3: TGTGCCAGCAGCCCTCAGGGCAAGGGTGGCCCAGATACGCAGTATTTT. The rearrangement links TRBV7-2 to TRBJ2-3; a possible D gene is TRBD1 (5 bases). V was clipped by 5 bases and J by 4 bases, with 19 bases between them. Germline CDR1 reads SGHTA; CDR2 reads FQGNSA. The CDR3 contains 16 residues.

This clone is labeled medium-sized. J is TRBJ2-6 and V is TRBV6-1; either TRBD1 or TRBD2 may supply D (5 bases each). Trimming pared 4 bases from V and 0 bases from J, leaving 10 bases between. The CDR3 has 16 amino acids. The germline CDR1 and CDR2 sequences are MNHNS and SASEGT. CDR3 sequence (DNA): TGTGCCAGCAGTGTGGGACCTAGCTCTGGGGCCAACGTCCTGACTTTC. It codes for CASSVGPSSGANVLTF.

V gene TRBV5-6 combines with J gene TRBJ2-1; 7 bases map to TRBD2. V dropped 5 bases and J dropped 3; count of bases not matched to a gene: 8. The CDR3 extends over 15 amino acids. Germline assignment: CDR1 SGHDT and CDR2 YYEEEE. DNA for the CDR3: TGTGCCAGCAGGACTCTAGCGGCCGACTACAATGAGCAGTTCTTC. It specifies CASRTLAADYNEQFF.

This chain links TRBV27 with TRBJ2-3, with TRBD2 matching over 16 bases. Germline V gene sequence: CDR1 MNHEY, CDR2 SMNVEV (reference sequence). V lost 4 bases to trimming and J lost 1 base; unmatched junction nucleotides: 8. CDR3 size: 19 residues. The CDR3 region has the DNA TGTGCCAGCAGTTCGCCGGGACTAGCGGGGGGGCCTGGCACAGATACGCAGTATTTT. Translating it yields CASSSPGLAGGPGTDTQYF.

The chain is built from TRBV29-1 and TRBJ2-1, with TRBD1 matching 11 bases. J gave up 7 bases and V 6 bases, and 11 bases lay outside the gene matches. The germline CDR1 and CDR2 sequences are SQVTM and ANQGSEA. There are 15 residues in the CDR3. CDR3 coding DNA: TGCAGCGTCCATGGACAGGGGGCAATGGGGAATGAGCAGTTCTTC. Amino acids: CSVHGQGAMGNEQFF.

The rearrangement links TRBV11-1 to TRBJ2-1, with 7 bases fitting TRBD2. Germline assignment: CDR1 SGHAT and CDR2 FQDESV (reference sequence). V was clipped by 3 bases and J by 7 bases; unmatched bases: 6. The CDR3 has 14 amino acids. In nucleotides, the CDR3 is TGTGCCAGCAGCTTCCGACCAGCGGGAAATGAGCAGTTCTTC. Translated: CASSFRPAGNEQFF.

The rearrangement joins TRBV30 to TRBJ2-1; TRBD2 matches 12 bases. The CDR3 totals 14 residues. In germline, CDR1 is GTSNPN, CDR2 SVGIG (reference sequence). After removal of 2 bases from V and 8 bases from J, the junction contained 4 bases not matched to a gene. CDR3 nucleotide sequence: TGTGCCTGGAGTCCTAGCGGGAGGGACGATGAGCAGTTCTTC. Translation gives CAWSPSGRDDEQFF.

This clone has a single count. The chain couples TRBV19 to TRBJ2-1, with 8 bases matching TRBD2. The trim removed 7 bases at V and 5 bases at J, leaving 16 bases unmatched. The germline gives CDR1 LNHDA, CDR2 SQIVND (reference sequence). There are 17 residues in the CDR3. CDR3 sequence: CASTPLGRPGGDNEQFF. CDR3 in DNA: TGTGCCAGTACCCCCCTGGGACGGCCGGGAGGGGACAATGAGCAGTTCTTC.

The chain recombines TRBV11-2 with TRBJ1-5, with TRBD1 identical over 7 bases. The CDR3 is 15 residues long. The germline gives CDR1 SGHAT, CDR2 FQNNGV. The trim removed 4 bases at V and 0 bases at J, leaving 3 bases unmatched. This chain's CDR3 is CASSSGGYSNQPQHF. The CDR3 DNA is TGTGCCAGCAGCTCAGGGGGTTATAGCAATCAGCCCCAGCATTTT.

The CDR3 region is CASSQGTEWPSEGYTF. The DNA of the CDR3 is TGCGCCAGCAGCCAAGGGACAGAATGGCCCTCGGAGGGCTACACCTTC. This chain uses TRBV4-1 with TRBJ1-2, with a tentative D call TRBD1 (6 bases). The CDR3 is made up of 16 amino acids. CDR1 MGHRA and CDR2 YSYEKL come from the germline V gene. Trimming stripped 1 base from V and 8 bases from J, with 20 bases between.

The chain uses TRBV27 and TRBJ2-1; a possible D gene is TRBD2 (5 bases). Trimming stripped 5 bases from V and 7 bases from J, with 12 bases between. CDR3 length equals 13 residues. Germline CDR1 MNHEY, CDR2 SMNVEV (reference sequence). The CDR3 reads CASSDLGGNEQFF. The CDR3 DNA follows: TGTGCCAGCAGTGATCTCGGCGGGAATGAGCAGTTCTTC.

CDR3 DNA: TGCGCCAGCAGCCAAGATTATTCACCCCTCCACTTT. Encoded protein: CASSQDYSPLHF. V and J are TRBV4-3 and TRBJ1-6; D uncertain. This CDR3 has 12 residues. Trimming shortened V by 0 bases and J by 8 bases, and 2 bases separated the two germline ends. Germline V gene lookup returns CDR1 LGHNA and CDR2 YSLEER.

This chain uses TRBV19 with TRBJ2-5; D ambiguous. CDR1 is LNHDA and CDR2 is SQIVND in the germline V gene (reference sequence). The ends were cut back, 1 base at V and 2 bases at J, with 5 bases in the middle. The CDR3 totals 13 residues. In DNA form, the CDR3 reads TGTGCCAGTAGTATAGGGTTGCAAGAGACCCAGTACTTC. It yields the protein CASSIGLQETQYF. Full variable domain (rest looked up from reference TRBV19 and TRBJ2-5): DGGITQSPKYLFRKEGQNVTLSCEQNLNHDAMYWYRQDPGQGLRLIYYSQIVNDFQKGDIAEGYSVSREKKESFPLTVTSAQKNPTAFYLCASSIGLQETQYFGPGTRLLVL.

J is TRBJ1-1 and V is TRBV7-2; no firm D call. The V end lost 1 base, the J end lost 4 bases, and 4 bases lay between the germline ends. Germline V lookup: CDR1 SGHTA, CDR2 FQGNSA. CDR3 length equals 12 residues. CDR3 nucleotide sequence: TGTGCCAGCAGCTTAGACCTCACTGAAGCTTTCTTT. This codes for CASSLDLTEAFF. Combining the CDR3 with reference TRBV7-2 and TRBJ1-1 gives the whole variable domain GAGVSQSPSNKVTEKGKDVELRCDPISGHTALYWYRQSLGQGLEFLIYFQGNSAPDKSGLPSDRFSAERTGGSVSTLTIQRTQQEDSAVYLCASSLDLTEAFFGQGTRLTVV.

The J gene is TRBJ1-1, the V gene TRBV2, with D unclear. Germline CDR1 SNHLY, CDR2 FYNNEI. This CDR3 is built from 13 residues. Trimming pared 3 bases from V and 1 base from J, leaving 6 bases between. CDR3 sequence: CASSEGWNTEAFF. In nucleotides, the CDR3 is TGTGCCAGCAGTGAGGGGTGGAACACTGAAGCTTTCTTT.

This chain uses TRBV4-1 with TRBJ2-7; 11 bases fit TRBD2. Germline trimming cut 0 bases from V and 2 bases from J; bases unmatched to any gene: 9. Germline CDR1 reads MGHRA; CDR2 reads YSYEKL. This CDR3 has 18 amino acids. The CDR3 is CASSQDPVLAGAPYEQYF. CDR3 DNA: TGCGCCAGCAGCCAAGATCCCGTACTAGCGGGAGCGCCCTACGAGCAGTACTTC.

The chain combines TRBV19 with TRBJ2-7; D unclear. Looked up from germline, CDR1 is LNHDA and CDR2 is SQIVND (reference sequence). The CDR3 spans 14 residues. V gave up 5 bases and J gave up 5 bases, with 16 bases separating them. The CDR3 protein is CASSANFPQDEQYF. CDR3 DNA: TGTGCCAGTAGTGCCAACTTCCCCCAGGACGAGCAGTACTTC.

The gene calls are TRBV7-9 and TRBJ1-2; D is undetermined. Germline CDR1 is SEHNR and CDR2 is FQNEAQ (reference sequence). The CDR3 runs 15 residues. Trimming cost V 6 bases and J 3 bases, with 17 bases left between them. The CDR3 nucleotides are TGTGCCAGCAGTTCAGTGCCTTCAGCGGACTATGGCTACACCTTC. Translation: CASSSVPSADYGYTF.

This clone was observed a handful of times. This CDR3 reads CASSPLRGPNYGYTF. DNA of the CDR3: TGTGCCAGCAGCCCACTCAGGGGGCCTAACTATGGCTACACCTTC. The chain is built from TRBV7-9 and TRBJ1-2, with 8 positions matching TRBD1. The CDR3 is made up of 15 amino acids. Germline assignment: CDR1 SEHNR and CDR2 FQNEAQ (reference sequence). Trimming at V came to 5 bases and at J to 0 bases, leaving 5 bases not matched to a gene.

The rearrangement links TRBV19 to TRBJ1-1, with D hard to call. V dropped 2 bases and J dropped 3 bases, with 7 bases sitting between them. The CDR3 covers 13 residues. Germline lookup yields CDR1 LNHDA and CDR2 SQIVND (reference sequence). The CDR3 DNA sequence: TGTGCCAGTAGTATATCCAGCTACACTGAAGCTTTCTTT. This encodes CASSISSYTEAFF.

This clone came up a few times. The chain couples TRBV19 to TRBJ1-1, with D perhaps matching TRBD1 (5 bases). The CDR3 is 16 amino acids. V lost 3 bases and J lost 4, with 18 bases in between. Germline V gene sequence: CDR1 LNHDA, CDR2 SQIVND (reference sequence). The CDR3 is CASSMVTGPPSTEAFF. Written as DNA, the CDR3 is TGTGCCAGTAGTATGGTTACAGGCCCGCCGAGCACTGAAGCTTTCTTT.

The DNA of the CDR3 is TGTGCCAGCAGTTCCCTTGATAGGGATACGCAGTATTTT. As protein: CASSSLDRDTQYF. V is TRBV6-6 and J is TRBJ2-3; unclear D gene. The CDR3 has 13 amino acids. V shed 4 bases and J shed 6 bases, with 11 bases lying between them. The V gene's germline CDR1 is MNHNY and CDR2 SVGAGI (reference sequence).

The rearrangement links TRBV7-9 to TRBJ2-7; unclear D gene. Germline loops: CDR1 SEHNR, CDR2 FQNEAQ (reference sequence). The CDR3 has 15 amino acids. Trimming stripped 5 bases from V and 4 bases from J, with 18 bases between. CDR3 sequence: CASSVGPRALYEQYV. In DNA, the CDR3 is TGTGCCAGCAGCGTAGGTCCTCGGGCGCTATACGAGCAGTACGTC.

J is TRBJ2-7 and V is TRBV9; D is uncertain. The CDR3 has 15 amino acids. Trimming removed 4 bases from V and 4 bases from J, with 18 bases in between. The germline V gene has CDR1 SGDLS and CDR2 YYNGEE. The CDR3, as DNA: TGTGCCAGCAGCCTTCCGGCGGAACCGCCTTACGAGCAGTACTTC. It yields the protein CASSLPAEPPYEQYF. The full variable domain, with the rest looked up from reference TRBV9 and TRBJ2-7, is DSGVTQTPKHLITATGQRVTLRCSPRSGDLSVYWYQQSLDQGLQFLIQYYNGEERAKGNILERFSAQQFPDLHSELNLSSLELGDSALYFCASSLPAEPPYEQYFGPGTRLTVT.